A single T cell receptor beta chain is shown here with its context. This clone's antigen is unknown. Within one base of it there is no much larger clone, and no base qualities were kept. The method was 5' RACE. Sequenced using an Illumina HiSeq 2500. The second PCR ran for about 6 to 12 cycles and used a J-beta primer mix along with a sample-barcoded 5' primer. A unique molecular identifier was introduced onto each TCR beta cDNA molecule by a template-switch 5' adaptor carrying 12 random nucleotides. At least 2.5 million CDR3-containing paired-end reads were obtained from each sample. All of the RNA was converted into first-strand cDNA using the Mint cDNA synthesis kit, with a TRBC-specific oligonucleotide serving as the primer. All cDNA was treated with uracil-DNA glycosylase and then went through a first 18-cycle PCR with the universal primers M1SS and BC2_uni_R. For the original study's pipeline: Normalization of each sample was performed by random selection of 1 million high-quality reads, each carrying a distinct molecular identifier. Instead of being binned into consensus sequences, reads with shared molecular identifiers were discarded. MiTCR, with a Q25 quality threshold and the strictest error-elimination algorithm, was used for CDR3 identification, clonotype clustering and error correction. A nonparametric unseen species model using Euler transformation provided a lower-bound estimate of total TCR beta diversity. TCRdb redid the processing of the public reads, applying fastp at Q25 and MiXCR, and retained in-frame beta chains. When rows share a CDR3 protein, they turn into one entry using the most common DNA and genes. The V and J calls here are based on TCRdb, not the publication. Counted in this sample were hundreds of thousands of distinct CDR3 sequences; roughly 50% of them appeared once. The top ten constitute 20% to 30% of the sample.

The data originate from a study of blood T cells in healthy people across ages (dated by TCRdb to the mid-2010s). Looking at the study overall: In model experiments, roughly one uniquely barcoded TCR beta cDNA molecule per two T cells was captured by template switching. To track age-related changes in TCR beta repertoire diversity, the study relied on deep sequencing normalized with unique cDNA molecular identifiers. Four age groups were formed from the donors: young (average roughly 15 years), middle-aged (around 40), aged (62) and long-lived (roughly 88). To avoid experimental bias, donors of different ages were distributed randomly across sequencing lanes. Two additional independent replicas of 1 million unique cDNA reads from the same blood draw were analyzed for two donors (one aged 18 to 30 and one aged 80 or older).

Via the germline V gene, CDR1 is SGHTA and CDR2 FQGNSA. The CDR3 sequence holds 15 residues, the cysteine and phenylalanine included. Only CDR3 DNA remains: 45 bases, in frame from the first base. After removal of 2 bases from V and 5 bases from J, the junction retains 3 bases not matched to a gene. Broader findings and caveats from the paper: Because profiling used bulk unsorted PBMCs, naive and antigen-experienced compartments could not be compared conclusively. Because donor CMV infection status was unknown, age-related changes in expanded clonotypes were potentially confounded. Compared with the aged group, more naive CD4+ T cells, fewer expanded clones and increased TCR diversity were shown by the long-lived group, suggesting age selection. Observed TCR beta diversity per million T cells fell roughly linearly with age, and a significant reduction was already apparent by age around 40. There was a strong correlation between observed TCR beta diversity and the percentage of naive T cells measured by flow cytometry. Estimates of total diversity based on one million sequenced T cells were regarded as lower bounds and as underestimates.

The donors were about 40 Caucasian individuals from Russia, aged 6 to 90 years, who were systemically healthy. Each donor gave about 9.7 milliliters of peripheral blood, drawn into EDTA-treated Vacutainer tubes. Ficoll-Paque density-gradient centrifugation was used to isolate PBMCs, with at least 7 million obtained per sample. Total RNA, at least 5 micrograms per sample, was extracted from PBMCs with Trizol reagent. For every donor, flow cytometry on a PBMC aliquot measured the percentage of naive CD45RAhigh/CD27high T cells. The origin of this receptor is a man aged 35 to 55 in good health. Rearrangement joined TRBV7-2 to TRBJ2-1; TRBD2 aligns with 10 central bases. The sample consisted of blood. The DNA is TGTGCCAGCAGCTTAACTAGCGGGGCGAACAATGAGCAGTTCTTC. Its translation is CASSLTSGANNEQFF.